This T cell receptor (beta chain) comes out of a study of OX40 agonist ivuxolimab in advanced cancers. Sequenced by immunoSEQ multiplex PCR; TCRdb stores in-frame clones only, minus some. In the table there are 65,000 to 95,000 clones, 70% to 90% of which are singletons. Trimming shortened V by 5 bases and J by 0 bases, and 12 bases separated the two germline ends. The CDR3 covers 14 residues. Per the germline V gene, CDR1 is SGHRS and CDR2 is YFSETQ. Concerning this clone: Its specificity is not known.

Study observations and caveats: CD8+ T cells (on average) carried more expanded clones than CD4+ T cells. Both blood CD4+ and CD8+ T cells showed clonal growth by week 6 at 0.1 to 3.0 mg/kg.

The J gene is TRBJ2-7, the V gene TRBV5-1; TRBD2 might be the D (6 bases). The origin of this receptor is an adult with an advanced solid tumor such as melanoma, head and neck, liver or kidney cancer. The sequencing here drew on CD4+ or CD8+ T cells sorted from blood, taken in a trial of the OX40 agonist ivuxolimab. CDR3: CASRNSGSSYEQYF. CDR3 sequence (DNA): TGCGCCAGCAGAAATAGCGGAAGCTCCTACGAGCAGTACTTC.